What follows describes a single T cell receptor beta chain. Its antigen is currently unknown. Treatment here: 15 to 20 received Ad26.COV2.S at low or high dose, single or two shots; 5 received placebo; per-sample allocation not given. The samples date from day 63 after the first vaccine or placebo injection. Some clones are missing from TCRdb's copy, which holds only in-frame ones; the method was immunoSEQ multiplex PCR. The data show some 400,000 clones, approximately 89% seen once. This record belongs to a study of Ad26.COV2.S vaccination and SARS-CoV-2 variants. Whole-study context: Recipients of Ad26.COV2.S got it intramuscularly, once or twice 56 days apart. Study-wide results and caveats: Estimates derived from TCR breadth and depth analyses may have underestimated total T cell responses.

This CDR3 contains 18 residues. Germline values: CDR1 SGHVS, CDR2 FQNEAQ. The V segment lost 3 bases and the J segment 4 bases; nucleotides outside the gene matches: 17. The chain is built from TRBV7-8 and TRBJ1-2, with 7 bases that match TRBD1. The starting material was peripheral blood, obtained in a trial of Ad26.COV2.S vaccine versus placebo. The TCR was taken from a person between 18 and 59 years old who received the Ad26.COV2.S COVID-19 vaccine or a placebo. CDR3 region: CASSFILTGNKPAYGYTF. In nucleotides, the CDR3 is TGTGCCAGCAGCTTTATACTGACAGGGAACAAGCCCGCCTATGGCTACACCTTC.